This TCR beta chain stems from a study of response to subunit inactivated influenza vaccine. Details on this clonotype: Its antigen is not known.

Points from the study as a whole: After each seasonal influenza vaccination, few new T cells are recruited, the authors suggested.

MiXCR, applied by TCRdb to the RT-PCR reads, yields one record per CDR3 protein. This sample yields about 520,000 distinct CDR3 sequences, of which 25% are seen a single time; approximately 2% belongs to the top ten. Germline CDR1 and CDR2: KGHDR and SFDVKD. V lost 6 bases to trimming and J lost 0 bases, with 14 bases between them. The CDR3 runs to 16 residues. The sequence was collected from a man aged 45-65 years who received an inactivated influenza vaccine. Sequenced material: CD4+ T cells sorted from PBMCs, taken around 5 days after vaccination. The J gene is TRBJ2-1, the V gene TRBV24-1, with D possibly matching TRBD2 (6 bases). The CDR3, as DNA: TGTGCCACCAGTCGGTTCGCGGGGAGCTCCTACAATGAGCAGTTCTTC. This codes for CATSRFAGSSYNEQFF.